A selection of T cell receptor beta chains follows, all from one sample in a study of T cells in Graves' hyperthyroidism and ophthalmopathy. In TCRdb, the multiplex PCR reads were re-called with MiXCR into one record per CDR3 protein. Counted here are about 540,000 distinct CDR3 sequences, around 45% occurring once; the ten biggest clones make up roughly 7.7%. Material: peripheral blood or thyroid tissue (not recorded which). These receptors originate from a woman between 18 and 30 years old with Graves' hyperthyroidism. Both conserved end residues are part of each CDR3. D genes are given only for firm matches. Expanded clones are given a class, and other clones once, few, many or no size at all.

J: TRBJ2-7; size: many; D: TRBD2; V: TRBV12-3/TRBV12-4; DNA: TGTGCCAGCACCTCGGGCGGGAGGGCCTCCTACGAGCAGTACTTC; CDR3: CASTSGGRASYEQYF
J: TRBJ1-1; size: -; D: TRBD1; V: TRBV24-1; DNA: TGTGCCCCCGGGACAGTTAAGGCGGACACTGAAGCTTTCTTT; CDR3: CAPGTVKADTEAFF
J: TRBJ2-7; size: -; D: -; V: TRBV5-1; DNA: TGCGCCAGCAGCTTGACTACGGCCCGGAGGAACCATTACGAGCAGTACTTC; CDR3: CASSLTTARRNHYEQYF
J: TRBJ2-2; size: few; D: -; V: TRBV30; DNA: TGTGCCTGGAGTGTTGGGGGGCCCGGGGAGCTGTTTTTT; CDR3: CAWSVGGPGELFF
J: TRBJ1-6; size: -; D: TRBD1; V: TRBV12-3/TRBV12-4; DNA: TGTGCCAGCAAATCCGGGACAGGGAGTTCACCCCTCCACTTT; CDR3: CASKSGTGSSPLHF
J: TRBJ1-1; size: many; D: TRBD1; V: TRBV6-2/TRBV6-3; DNA: TGTGCCAGCAGTGACCCCTGGGACAGAAGTGAAGCTTTCTTT; CDR3: CASSDPWDRSEAFF
J: TRBJ2-6; size: -; D: -; V: TRBV5-1; DNA: TGCGCCAGCAGCTCCAGGGCTAGCGGGGCCAACGTCCTGACTTTC; CDR3: CASSSRASGANVLTF
J: TRBJ1-1; size: few; D: -; V: TRBV18; DNA: TGTGCCAGCTCACCATACGGGCAGATAATGAACACTGAAGCTTTCTTT; CDR3: CASSPYGQIMNTEAFF
J: TRBJ1-2; size: few; D: TRBD1; V: TRBV24-1; DNA: TGTGCCACCAGTGACCCTGGACAGGGGGACTATGGCTACACCTTC; CDR3: CATSDPGQGDYGYTF
J: TRBJ2-7; size: many; D: -; V: TRBV20-1; DNA: TGCAGTGCTACTGGCGGGACCACCTACGAGCAGTACTTC; CDR3: CSATGGTTYEQYF
J: TRBJ1-1; size: many; D: -; V: TRBV5-4; DNA: TGTGCCAGCAGCCCGGTTGGGGCGCGGGCTTTCTTT; CDR3: CASSPVGARAFF
J: TRBJ2-7; size: many; D: -; V: TRBV10-3; DNA: TGTGCCATCAGTGAGTCGACGGGGAGCTCCTACGAGCAGTACTTC; CDR3: CAISESTGSSYEQYF
J: TRBJ1-5; size: -; D: -; V: TRBV7-9; DNA: TGTGCCAGCAGCTTAGGGAGGACCCAGCATTTT; CDR3: CASSLGRTQHF
J: TRBJ2-3; size: -; D: -; V: TRBV18; DNA: TGTGCCAGCTCACCCCCCCCCGGGGCAGCCCCGTATTTT; CDR3: CASSPPPGAAPYF
J: TRBJ1-2; size: -; D: TRBD1; V: TRBV5-5; DNA: TGTGCCTGCAATCCGGGACAGGTGACTAACTATGGCTACACCTTC; CDR3: CACNPGQVTNYGYTF
J: TRBJ1-5; size: many; D: -; V: TRBV19; DNA: TGTGCCAGTACCACTGGGGGGTTCAGTATTCAGCCCCAGCATTTT; CDR3: CASTTGGFSIQPQHF
J: TRBJ1-5; size: many; D: -; V: TRBV2; DNA: TGTGCCAGCAGAGCTGAAATCCCGTCCCAGCCCCAGCATTTT; CDR3: CASRAEIPSQPQHF
J: TRBJ2-5; size: many; D: -; V: TRBV7-3; DNA: TGTGCCAGCAGCTTCCTAGCGACGGAGACCCAGTACTTC; CDR3: CASSFLATETQYF
J: TRBJ2-5; size: -; D: -; V: TRBV7-8; DNA: TGTGCCAGCGCCACGAGGGCACAGGAGACCCAGTACTTC; CDR3: CASATRAQETQYF
J: TRBJ1-5; size: once; D: -; V: TRBV29-1; DNA: TGCAGCAGTGAAGGGGGGAATCAGCCCCAGCATTTT; CDR3: CSSEGGNQPQHF
J: TRBJ2-5; size: -; D: -; V: TRBV9; DNA: TGTGCCAGCAGCGTTAGCTTTGGGAGGGAGACCCAGTACTTC; CDR3: CASSVSFGRETQYF
J: TRBJ2-7; size: many; D: -; V: TRBV5-5; DNA: TGTGCCAGCAGCTCGTCAGAGAAGCAGTACTTC; CDR3: CASSSSEKQYF